This T cell receptor beta chain is drawn from a study of Ad26.COV2.S vaccination and SARS-CoV-2 variants. Study-wide findings and caveats: Spike-specific responses of CD8+ and CD4+ T cells were reported to display substantial breadth after vaccination.

In the case of this clone: Antigen: not known.

Indicated treatment: some 19 received Ad26.COV2.S at low or high dose, single or two shots; roughly 5 received placebo; per-sample allocation not given. Sampling was performed 63 days after the first vaccine or placebo injection. The CDR3 spans 12 residues. Germline trimming cut 8 bases from V and 3 bases from J; bases unmatched to any gene: 4. Germline loops: CDR1 SQVTM, CDR2 ANQGSEA. The assay was immunoSEQ multiplex PCR, and TCRdb's table has in-frame clones only and misses some. The sample lists under 550,000 clones; 80% to 95% were seen once. The clonotype originates from a person aged 18-60 years who received the Ad26.COV2.S COVID-19 vaccine or a placebo. Material: peripheral blood, obtained in a trial of Ad26.COV2.S vaccine versus placebo. The chain carries TRBV29-1 and TRBJ2-1; 7 nucleotides align to TRBD2. CDR3 amino acids: CSLAGDYNEQFF. The CDR3 DNA reads as TGCAGCCTGGCGGGAGACTACAATGAGCAGTTCTTC.